Described below is a single T cell receptor (beta chain) sequence and its context. Original methodology: Nucleated cell counts were estimated from reference gene primer amplification. Libraries were prepared by immunoSEQ multiplex PCR; TCRdb keeps only in-frame clonotypes and omits some of them. The V and J calls and the clone size are those of that table, but D and trimming were determined from the DNA. The data hold about 150,000 clones, with 83% observed a single time. Trimming pared 8 bases from V and 4 bases from J, leaving 9 bases between. CDR1 is LNHDA, CDR2 SQIVND, per germline (reference sequence). The CDR3 is 12 residues long. This specimen belongs to a study of blood T cell repertoires in COVID-19. Study details: COVID-19 samples collected from the United States, Italy and Spain covered acute and convalescent phases. PBMCs, B-cell-depleted T cells, or T cells provided the cDNA or gDNA that made up the material.

The TCR was taken from a woman of 80 years or more with acute or convalescent COVID-19. This chain connects TRBV19 to TRBJ1-5, with D unresolved. Sequences were obtained from peripheral blood. In DNA form, the CDR3 reads TGTGCCAGTCAGAACGTTAATCAGCCCCAGCATTTT. Translation gives CASQNVNQPQHF.